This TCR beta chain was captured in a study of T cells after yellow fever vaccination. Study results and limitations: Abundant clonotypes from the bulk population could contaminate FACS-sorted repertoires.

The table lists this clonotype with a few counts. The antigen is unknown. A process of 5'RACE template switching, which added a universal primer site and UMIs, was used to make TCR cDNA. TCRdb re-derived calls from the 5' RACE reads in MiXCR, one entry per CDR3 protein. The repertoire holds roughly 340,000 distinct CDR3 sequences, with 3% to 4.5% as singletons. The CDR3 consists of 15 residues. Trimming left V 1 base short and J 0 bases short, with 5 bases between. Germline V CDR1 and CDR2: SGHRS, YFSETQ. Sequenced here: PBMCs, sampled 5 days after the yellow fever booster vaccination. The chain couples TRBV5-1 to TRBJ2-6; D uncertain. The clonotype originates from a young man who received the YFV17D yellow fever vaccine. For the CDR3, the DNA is TGCGCCAGCAGCTTGCTCCACTCTGGGGCCAACGTCCTGACTTTC. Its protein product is CASSLLHSGANVLTF.